This is a list of T cell receptor beta chains from one sample in a study of response to subunit inactivated influenza vaccine. TCRdb reprocessed the RT-PCR reads via MiXCR and lists one record per CDR3 protein. Of around 250,000 distinct CDR3 sequences detected, about 12% appear once; the ten largest clones hold roughly 7.7%. Specimen: non-naive T cells sorted from PBMCs, collected less than 15 days before vaccination. Receptor source: a man in his fifties who received an inactivated influenza vaccine. Both conserved end residues are part of each CDR3. The D gene is left open where the match is weak. Where a row states a size, it is once, few, many or the class of an expanded clone; other rows omit it.

J,size,D,V,DNA,CDR3
TRBJ2-3,.,TRBD2,TRBV19,TGTGCCAGTAGTATTTCCGGGACTAGCGGGAGTGGCAAAGATACGCAGTATTTT,CASSISGTSGSGKDTQYF
TRBJ2-2,few,.,TRBV28,TGTGCCAGCACCCTCGGGAACACCGGGGAGCTGTTTTTT,CASTLGNTGELFF
TRBJ2-1,few,.,TRBV6-2/TRBV6-3,TGTGCCAGCAGACCCGGGACCAACTACAATGAGCAGTTCTTC,CASRPGTNYNEQFF
TRBJ1-1,.,.,TRBV12-3/TRBV12-4,TGTGCCAGCAGTTTCGACAGAACAATTCAGAACACTGAAGCTTTCTTT,CASSFDRTIQNTEAFF
TRBJ2-7,.,TRBD1,TRBV5-5,TGTGCCAGCAGCTTAGAGTACAGGGGGCTGGTAGGGAACGAGCAGTACTTC,CASSLEYRGLVGNEQYF
TRBJ1-3,.,.,TRBV12-3/TRBV12-4,TGTGCCAGCAGTTTACCCCCCCAGTCCAACACCATATATTTT,CASSLPPQSNTIYF
TRBJ1-1,few,.,TRBV15,TGTGCCACCAGAACGGGGGACCGGGGAAACACTGAAGCTTTCTTT,CATRTGDRGNTEAFF
TRBJ2-2,.,TRBD1,TRBV15,TGTGCCACCAGCCGCAGGGGGACCACCGGGGAGCTGTTTTTT,CATSRRGTTGELFF
TRBJ2-1,.,TRBD2,TRBV5-4,TGTGCCAGTCACGCTGGGACTAGGACCCATATTAGTGAGCAGTTCTTC,CASHAGTRTHISEQFF
TRBJ2-7,.,.,TRBV7-2,TGTGCCAGCAGCTTAGATGGGGTAGGGGAGCAGTACTTC,CASSLDGVGEQYF
TRBJ1-5,.,TRBD1,TRBV20-1,TGCAGTGCTAAACGGACAGGCTGGCAGCCCCAGCATTTT,CSAKRTGWQPQHF
TRBJ2-5,few,TRBD2,TRBV30,TGTGCCTGCCCAAATAAGCCGGGACTAGGTGCTGCGGAGACCCAGTACTTC,CACPNKPGLGAAETQYF
TRBJ2-2,few,TRBD2,TRBV28,TGTGCCAGCAGGCGAACCTCCCGGCTAGCGGGAGGAAGGGTTACCGGGGAGCTGTTTTTT,CASRRTSRLAGGRVTGELFF
TRBJ2-2,many,TRBD2,TRBV7-2,TGTGCCAGCAGCTTAATGCTAGCGGGAGGACCCGGGGAGCTGTTTTTT,CASSLMLAGGPGELFF